This TCR beta chain was profiled in a study of circulating CD8 cells and anti-PD-1 response in melanoma. Study-wide points: A small cohort with few responders supplied the baseline and M1 comparisons. Clonotype sharing was highest between DPOS and TIGIT subsets. PD-1 and DPOS subsets showed similar, higher clonality than DNEG.

Live CD3+CD8+TCRalphabeta+ cells were sorted into four subsets by PD-1 and/or TIGIT. The V gene's germline CDR1 is LNHDA and CDR2 SQIVND (reference sequence). The CDR3 has 16 residues. Remarks on this clonotype: The antigen remains unidentified. A much bigger clone sits one base away, suggesting this may be a read error.

The QIAseq Immune Repertoire TCR panel built the libraries from roughly 15 ng of total RNA. TCRdb reprocessed the reads with MiXCR, giving one entry per CDR3 protein. The data show 800 to 1,200 distinct CDR3 sequences, roughly a tenth seen once. This TCR derives from a human donor with melanoma. Sequenced here: CD8+ T cells from PBMCs, sampled at baseline or after one month of anti-PD-1 therapy (not recorded which). J is TRBJ2-1 and V is TRBV19, with D uncertain. The CDR3 protein is CASSIDGRLSYSEQFF. CDR3 in DNA: TGTGCCAGTAGTATAGACGGGCGCCTGTCCTACAGTGAGCAGTTCTTC.